This is a list of T cell receptor beta chains from one sample in a study of cytomegalovirus exposure and HLA in healthy donors. Measured with immunoSEQ multiplex PCR; TCRdb has only the in-frame clones, and not every one. The table has about 160,000 clones, 65% to 85% seen once. Sequencing used PBMCs. These receptor sequences come from a male donor in good health and CMV-seropositive. Both conserved end residues are trimmed from each CDR3.

v_gene: TRBV13
CDR3aa: ASRSTVQDEQY

v_gene: TRBV7-9
CDR3aa: ASSLDNRGYGYT

v_gene: TRBV30
CDR3aa: AWRVAVSYNEQF

v_gene: TRBV7-9
CDR3aa: ASSSTYEQY

v_gene: TRBV29-1
CDR3aa: SVEGQIGGPGANVLT

v_gene: TRBV19
CDR3aa: ASSGLTAGQETQY

v_gene: TRBV14
CDR3aa: ASSQEGAGAVDTQY

v_gene: TRBV7-9
CDR3aa: STPESYGYT

v_gene: TRBV28
CDR3aa: ASNKAGMSSYNEQF

v_gene: TRBV7-6
CDR3aa: ASSSGGYSNQPQH

v_gene: TRBV7-3
CDR3aa: ASSQGSAHNEQF